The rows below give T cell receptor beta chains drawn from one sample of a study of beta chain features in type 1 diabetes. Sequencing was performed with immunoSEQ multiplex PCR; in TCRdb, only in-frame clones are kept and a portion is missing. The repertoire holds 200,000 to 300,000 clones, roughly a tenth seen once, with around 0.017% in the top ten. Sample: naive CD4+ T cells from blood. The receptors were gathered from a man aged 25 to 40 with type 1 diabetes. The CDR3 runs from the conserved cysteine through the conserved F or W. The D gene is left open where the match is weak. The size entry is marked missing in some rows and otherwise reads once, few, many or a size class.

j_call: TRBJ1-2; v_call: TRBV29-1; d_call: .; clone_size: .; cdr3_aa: CSVGRGTNYGYTF; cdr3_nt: TGCAGCGTTGGGAGGGGAACTAACTATGGCTACACCTTC
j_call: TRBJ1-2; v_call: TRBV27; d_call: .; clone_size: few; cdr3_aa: CASSPMRSNYGYTF; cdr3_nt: TGTGCCAGCAGTCCTATGCGTTCTAACTATGGCTACACCTTC
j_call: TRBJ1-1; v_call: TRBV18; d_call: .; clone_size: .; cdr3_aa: CASSPGGDTEAFF; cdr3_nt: TGTGCCAGCTCCCCGGGGGGGGACACTGAAGCTTTCTTT
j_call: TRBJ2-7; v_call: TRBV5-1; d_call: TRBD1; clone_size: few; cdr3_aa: CASSVTGKSYEQYF; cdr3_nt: TGCGCCAGCAGCGTGACAGGGAAGTCCTACGAGCAGTACTTC
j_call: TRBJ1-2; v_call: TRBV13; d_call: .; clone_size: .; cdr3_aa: CASSVRFYGYTF; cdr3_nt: TGTGCCAGCAGCGTTCGGTTCTACGGCTACACCTTC
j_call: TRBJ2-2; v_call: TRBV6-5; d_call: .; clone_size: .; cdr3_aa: CASSYGVINTGELFF; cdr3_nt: TGTGCCAGCAGTTACGGAGTGATCAACACCGGGGAGCTGTTTTTT
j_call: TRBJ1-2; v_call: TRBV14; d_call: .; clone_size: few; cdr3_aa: CASSQGRDYGYTF; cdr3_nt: TGTGCCAGCAGCCAAGGAAGAGACTATGGCTACACCTTC
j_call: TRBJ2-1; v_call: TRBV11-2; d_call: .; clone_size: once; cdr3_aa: CASSRRNEQFF; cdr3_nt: TGTGCCAGCAGCCGCCGGAATGAGCAGTTCTTC
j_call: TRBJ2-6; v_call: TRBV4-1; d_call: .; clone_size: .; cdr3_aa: CASSSGVGSGANVLTF; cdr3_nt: TGCGCCAGCAGTTCGGGAGTGGGTTCTGGGGCCAACGTCCTGACTTTC
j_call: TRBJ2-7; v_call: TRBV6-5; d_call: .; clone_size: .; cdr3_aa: CASKQEPKSYEQYF; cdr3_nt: TGTGCCAGCAAACAGGAGCCGAAGAGCTACGAGCAGTACTTC
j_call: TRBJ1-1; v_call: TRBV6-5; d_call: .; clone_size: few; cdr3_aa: CASSYSISGNTEAFF; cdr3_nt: TGTGCCAGCAGTTACTCGATATCCGGGAACACTGAAGCTTTCTTT
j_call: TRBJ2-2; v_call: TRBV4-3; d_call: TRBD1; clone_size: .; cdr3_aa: CASSQFDRDTGELFF; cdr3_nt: TGCGCCAGCAGCCAGTTCGACAGGGACACCGGGGAGCTGTTTTTT
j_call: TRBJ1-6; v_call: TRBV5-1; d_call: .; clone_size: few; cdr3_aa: CASSLYQGDGSPLHF; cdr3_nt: TGCGCCAGCAGCTTGTATCAGGGCGACGGGTCACCCCTCCACTTT
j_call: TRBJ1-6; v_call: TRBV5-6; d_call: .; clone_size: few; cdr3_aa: CASSLGASSSPLHF; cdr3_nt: TGTGCCAGCAGCTTGGGGGCATCGAGTTCACCCCTCCACTTT
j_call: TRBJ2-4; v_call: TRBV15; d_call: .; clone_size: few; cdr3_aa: CATSREEPLIQYF; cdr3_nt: TGTGCCACCAGCAGAGAGGAGCCGCTAATTCAGTACTTC